The 19 T cell receptor beta chains presented below share a single source sample, sequenced in a study of cytomegalovirus exposure and HLA in healthy donors. 60 Vbeta and 13 Jbeta primers were used in PCR. Produced via immunoSEQ multiplex PCR; TCRdb's table is partial and in-frame only. The table shows around 250,000 clones, with roughly four fifths occurring only once. What was sequenced was PBMCs. The receptors shown here come from a woman in her sixties in good health and CMV-seropositive.

This sequence joins TRBV27 and TRBJ1-1; 11 bases are shared with TRBD1. Looked up from germline, CDR1 is MNHEY and CDR2 is SMNVEV (reference sequence). CDR3 length equals 18 residues. Trimming at V came to 2 bases and at J to 0 bases, leaving 8 bases not matched to a gene. As DNA, the CDR3 is TGTGCCAGCAGTTTAGACAGGACAGGGGGCCTCATGAACACTGAAGCTTTCTTT. This encodes CASSLDRTGGLMNTEAFF.

V is TRBV7-8 and J is TRBJ2-5; D gene unclear. Trimming removed 6 bases from V and 4 bases from J, with 15 bases in between. Germline loops: CDR1 SGHVS, CDR2 FQNEAQ. This CDR3 comprises 14 residues. CDR3 in amino acids: CASSPMRQLETQYF. CDR3 DNA sequence: TGTGCCAGCAGTCCTATGAGACAATTAGAGACCCAGTACTTC.

V usage is TRBV5-1 and J usage is TRBJ2-7; a possible D gene is TRBD1 (6 bases). Germline V gives CDR1 SGHRS, CDR2 YFSETQ. The V end lost 3 bases, the J end lost 7 bases, and 17 bases lay between the germline ends. This CDR3 is built from 14 residues. CDR3 residues: CASSYYPPGVEQYF. The CDR3 DNA sequence: TGCGCCAGCAGCTACTATCCCCCAGGGGTGGAGCAGTACTTC.

The V call is TRBV9, the J call TRBJ2-7; TRBD2 is a possible D gene (5 bases). The CDR3 loop spans 14 amino acids. Trimming stripped 4 bases from V and 0 bases from J, with 11 bases between. The germline V gene encodes CDR1 SGDLS and CDR2 YYNGEE. The CDR3 nucleotides are TGTGCCAGCAGCCGGCGGGCTAGCTCCTACGAGCAGTACTTC. Translated, it gives CASSRRASSYEQYF.

This clone has just a few counts. This chain joins TRBV6-1 and TRBJ1-5; D remains ambiguous. The V and J ends lost 3 bases and 1 base respectively, with 10 bases between them. Per germline, CDR1 MNHNS and CDR2 SASEGT. This CDR3 has 15 amino acids. The CDR3 bases are TGTGCCAGCAGTGATTTAGCGGGGAGCAATCAGCCCCAGCATTTT. This codes for CASSDLAGSNQPQHF.

This chain joins TRBV5-1 and TRBJ2-3; no definite D call. Germline CDR1 is SGHRS and CDR2 is YFSETQ. The ends were cut back, 4 bases at V and 0 bases at J, with 12 bases in the middle. The CDR3 has 15 amino acids. The CDR3 loop is CASSVGYDSTDTQYF. The CDR3 bases are TGCGCCAGCAGCGTCGGGTACGATAGCACAGATACGCAGTATTTT.

The V call is TRBV18, the J call TRBJ2-3, with TRBD2 matching over 9 bases. The J segment lost 4 bases and the V segment lost 2 bases, leaving 7 bases of the junction unmatched. Germline CDR1 KGHSH, CDR2 LQKENI. This CDR3 region has 16 residues. The DNA for the CDR3 is TGTGCCAGCTCACCATCGCCTAGCGGGGCCTCAGATACGCAGTATTTT. Its protein is CASSPSPSGASDTQYF.

This chain's CDR3 is CASSQDRYEQYF. The CDR3, as DNA: TGTGCCAGCAGCCAAGATCGGTACGAGCAGTACTTC. The chain has TRBV6-1 and TRBJ2-7; no reliable D call. Trimming left V 6 bases short and J 4 bases short, with 10 bases between. The CDR3 is 12 residues long. Germline lookup yields CDR1 MNHNS and CDR2 SASEGT.

This CDR3 is CASSMTGVNEQFF. In nucleotides, the CDR3 is TGTGCCAGCAGTATGACAGGGGTAAATGAGCAGTTCTTC. The chain links TRBV6-5 to TRBJ2-1; 8 bases are shared with TRBD1. Germline CDR1 is MNHEY and CDR2 is SVGAGI. Trimming removed 5 bases from V and 7 bases from J; junction bases left unmatched: 4. This CDR3 spans 13 amino acids.

The sample holds a few counts of this clone. The J gene is TRBJ1-2, the V gene TRBV6-4; D is perhaps TRBD1 (5 bases). The CDR3 is made up of 14 amino acids. Trimming cost V 6 bases and J 6 bases, with 17 bases left between them. Germline V CDR1 and CDR2: MRHNA, SNTAGT. The CDR3 DNA sequence: TGTGCCAGCAGGCCAAGCGGGACGGTCCATGGCTACACCTTC. It codes for CASRPSGTVHGYTF.

V gene TRBV15 combines with J gene TRBJ2-2; 8 bases map to TRBD2. The CDR3 contains 17 residues. The V gene's germline CDR1 is LNHNV and CDR2 YYDKDF (reference sequence). Germline trimming cut 2 bases from V and 5 bases from J; bases unmatched to any gene: 10. CDR3 coding DNA: TGTGCCACCAGCAGACTCAGGGCGGGAGGACGGACCGGGGAGCTGTTTTTT. Protein product: CATSRLRAGGRTGELFF.

This clone was seen more than once but under ten times. This sequence joins TRBV4-2 and TRBJ2-5; 8 bases map to TRBD2. The J call may be mistaken, given a closer DNA end match to TRBJ2-7. Per the germline V gene, CDR1 is LGHNA and CDR2 is YNFKEQ. The CDR3 runs 16 residues. CDR3 loop: CASSQDSKAGATEQYF. CDR3 bases: TGTGCCAGCAGCCAAGATAGTAAAGCGGGAGCAACCGAGCAGTACTTC.

The chain carries TRBV7-3 and TRBJ2-6, with 8 bases fitting TRBD2. CDR1 is SGHTA, CDR2 FQGTGA, per germline. The V gene end was trimmed by 5 bases and the J gene end by 2 bases; junction bases not matched to a gene: 5. The CDR3 is 16 amino acids. The CDR3 sequence: CASSPNSGAGANVLTF. The DNA for the CDR3 is TGTGCCAGCAGCCCGAATAGCGGGGCTGGGGCCAACGTCCTGACTTTC.

This chain links TRBV18 with TRBJ2-7, with no clear D. The CDR3 contains 13 residues. V lost 2 bases to trimming and J lost 7 bases, with 12 bases between them. CDR1 KGHSH and CDR2 LQKENI come from the germline V gene. In DNA form, the CDR3 reads TGTGCCAGCTCACCAACAACAGAACGAGAGCAGTACTTC. It yields the protein CASSPTTEREQYF.

This clone was seen a few times. The genes are TRBV5-1 and TRBJ2-5; TRBD1 aligns across 10 bases. With V trimmed by 4 bases and J by 2 bases, 2 bases remained unmatched. Germline V lookup: CDR1 SGHRS, CDR2 YFSETQ. The CDR3 loop spans 14 amino acids. CDR3 amino acids: CASSRTGGQETQYF. Here the CDR3 DNA reads TGCGCCAGCAGCCGGACAGGGGGGCAAGAGACCCAGTACTTC.

The chain recombines TRBV6-6 with TRBJ2-5, with D uncertain. CDR1 is MNHNY and CDR2 is SVGAGI in the germline V gene (reference sequence). This CDR3 comprises 14 residues. V shed 3 bases and J shed 4 bases, with 12 bases lying between them. Here the CDR3 reads CASSYRSSPETQYF. CDR3 sequence (DNA): TGTGCCAGCAGTTATAGATCTAGTCCAGAGACCCAGTACTTC.

The chain combines TRBV12-5 with TRBJ2-5; D might be TRBD1 (6 bases). There are 15 residues in the CDR3. Germline assignment: CDR1 LGHNT and CDR2 FRNRAP. V shed 6 bases and J shed 7 bases, with 21 bases lying between them. CDR3 in DNA: TGTGCTAGTGGGGCCGGGACACCCTATGGGGGGACCCAGTACTTC. It translates to CASGAGTPYGGTQYF.

This clone occurred a few times. The V call is TRBV19, the J call TRBJ1-1; 9 bases align to TRBD1. The CDR3 loop spans 15 amino acids. The V gene end was trimmed by 3 bases and the J gene end by 0 bases; junction bases not matched to a gene: 2. Germline-derived CDR1 and CDR2 are LNHDA and SQIVND (reference sequence). The CDR3 DNA reads TGTGCCAGTAGTATCGGGGACAGGGTGAACACTGAAGCTTTCTTT. The encoded protein is CASSIGDRVNTEAFF. Full variable domain (rest looked up from reference TRBV19 and TRBJ1-1): DGGITQSPKYLFRKEGQNVTLSCEQNLNHDAMYWYRQDPGQGLRLIYYSQIVNDFQKGDIAEGYSVSREKKESFPLTVTSAQKNPTAFYLCASSIGDRVNTEAFFGQGTRLTVV.

V and J are TRBV6-5 and TRBJ2-7, with 11 bases that match TRBD2. The CDR3 has 14 residues. Germline loops: CDR1 MNHEY, CDR2 SVGAGI. V lost 8 bases to trimming and J lost 6 bases; unmatched junction nucleotides: 9. The DNA of the CDR3 is TGTGCCAGCGACTTTAGCGGGAGGGGCTCCGAGCAGTACTTC. Translation: CASDFSGRGSEQYF.